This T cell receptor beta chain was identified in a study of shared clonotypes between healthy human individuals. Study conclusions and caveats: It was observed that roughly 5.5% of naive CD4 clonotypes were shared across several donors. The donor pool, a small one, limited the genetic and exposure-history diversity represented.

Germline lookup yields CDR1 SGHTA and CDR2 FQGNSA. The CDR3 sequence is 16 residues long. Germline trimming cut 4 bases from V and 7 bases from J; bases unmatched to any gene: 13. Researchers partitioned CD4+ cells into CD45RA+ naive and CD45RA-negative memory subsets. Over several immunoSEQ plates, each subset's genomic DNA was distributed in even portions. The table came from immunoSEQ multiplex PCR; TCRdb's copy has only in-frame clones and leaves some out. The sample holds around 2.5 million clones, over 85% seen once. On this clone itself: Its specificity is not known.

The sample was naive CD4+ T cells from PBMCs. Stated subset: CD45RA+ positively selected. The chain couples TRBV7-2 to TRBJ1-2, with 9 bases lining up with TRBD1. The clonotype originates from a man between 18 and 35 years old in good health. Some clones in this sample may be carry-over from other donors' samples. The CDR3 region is CASSSQPWGTGSGYTF. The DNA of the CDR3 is TGTGCCAGCAGCTCCCAACCCTGGGGGACAGGGAGTGGCTACACCTTC. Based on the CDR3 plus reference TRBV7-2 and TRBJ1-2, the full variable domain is GAGVSQSPSNKVTEKGKDVELRCDPISGHTALYWYRQSLGQGLEFLIYFQGNSAPDKSGLPSDRFSAERTGGSVSTLTIQRTQQEDSAVYLCASSSQPWGTGSGYTFGSGTRLTVV.